What follows describes a single TCR beta chain. Its specificity is unknown. The record originates from a study of T cells in Graves' hyperthyroidism and ophthalmopathy. Findings and caveats of the study: Ophthalmopathy got predicted by the model a median approximately six months before its onset. In the blood, most expanded thyroid clonotypes above 0.001 appeared as well.

Trimming shortened V by 7 bases and J by 5 bases, and 20 bases separated the two germline ends. This CDR3 spans 14 amino acids. Germline V gene lookup returns CDR1 DFQATT and CDR2 SNEGSKA (reference sequence). It was RNA transcripts that yielded the amplified TCR beta CDR3 regions. Using the HTBI primer set, a first-round RT-PCR was run on the TCR CDR3. TCRdb reprocessed the multiplex PCR reads via MiXCR and lists one record per CDR3 protein. The data show about 400,000 distinct CDR3 sequences, around 25% seen once. Exclusion of patients followed from uncontrolled infection, other autoimmune disease, pregnancy or lactation. Isolation of PBMCs was performed on 8.5 to 10 ml fresh peripheral blood.

The V call is TRBV20-1, the J call TRBJ2-5, with D possibly TRBD2 on 5 matching bases. The sequenced material came from blood. This TCR was sampled from a man aged 45 to 65 with Graves' hyperthyroidism. In DNA form, the CDR3 reads TGCAGTGACATTACATCGGCACGGAGGGAGACCCAGTACTTC. This codes for CSDITSARRETQYF.